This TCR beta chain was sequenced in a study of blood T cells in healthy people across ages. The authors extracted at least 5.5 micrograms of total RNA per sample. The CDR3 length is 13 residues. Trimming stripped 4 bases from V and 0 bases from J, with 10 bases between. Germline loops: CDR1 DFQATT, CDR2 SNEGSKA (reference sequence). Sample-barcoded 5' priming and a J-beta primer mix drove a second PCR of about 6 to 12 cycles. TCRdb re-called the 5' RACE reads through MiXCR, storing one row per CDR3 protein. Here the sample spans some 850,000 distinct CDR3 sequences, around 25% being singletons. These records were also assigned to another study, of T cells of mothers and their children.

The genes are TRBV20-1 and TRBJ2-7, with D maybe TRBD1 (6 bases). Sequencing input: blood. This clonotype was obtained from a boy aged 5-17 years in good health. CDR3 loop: CSAKDSSSYEQYF. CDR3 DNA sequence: TGCAGTGCTAAGGACAGTAGCTCCTACGAGCAGTACTTC.